Listed here are 31 T cell receptor beta chains from one sample, sequenced in a study of T cells after posttransplantation cyclophosphamide. Produced via immunoSEQ multiplex PCR; TCRdb's table is partial and in-frame only. This sample has 9,500 to 15,000 clones, each found more than once. Cyclophosphamide on days +3 and +4 followed busulfan-fludarabine conditioning and a marrow graft. This specimen was PBMCs, taken after allogeneic stem cell transplant with posttransplant cyclophosphamide. These receptors originate from a female patient aged 40 to 55 who received an allogeneic stem cell transplant from a related donor, was CMV-positive, and had acute GVHD only. Certain T cells may be donor cells from the graft.

This clone showed up many times. The chain carries TRBV11-2 and TRBJ2-6; tentatively, D is TRBD1 (5 bases). Germline V gene data show CDR1 as SGHAT and CDR2 as FQNNGV. This CDR3 spans 15 amino acids. V was cut by 2 bases and J by 4 bases, with 9 bases left in between. DNA of the CDR3: TGTGCCAGCAGCTTAACAGGAGCCGGGGCCAACGTCCTGACTTTC. This codes for CASSLTGAGANVLTF.

There are many counts of this clone. The chain couples TRBV7-3 to TRBJ2-3, with 7 bases aligning to TRBD2. Germline CDR1 is SGHTA and CDR2 is FQGTGA. The junction had 3 bases not matched to a gene; V was cut back by 2 bases and J by 1 base. The CDR3 has 15 residues. The CDR3 nucleotides read TGTGCCAGCAGCTTACGCGGGGGTGGCACAGATACGCAGTATTTT. Protein: CASSLRGGGTDTQYF.

This clone is deemed medium-sized. The rearrangement links TRBV10-3 to TRBJ2-1; 11 positions match TRBD2. From germline, CDR1 is ENHRY and CDR2 SYGVKD. Losses at the gene ends were 7 bases for V and 7 bases for J; bases not matched to a gene: 6. The CDR3 sequence is 14 residues long. In DNA form, the CDR3 reads TGTGCCATCAAATGGGGGACTAGCGGAAATGAGCAGTTCTTC. Its translation is CAIKWGTSGNEQFF.

This clone was seen repeatedly, ten times or more. V is TRBV6-6 and J is TRBJ2-7, with 9 bases matching TRBD1. Germline CDR1 and CDR2: MNHNY and SVGAGI (reference sequence). The CDR3 runs to 14 residues. In DNA, the CDR3 is TGTGCTTCGATTCGGGACAGGGTCGCCTACGAGCAGTACTTC. Translated, it gives CASIRDRVAYEQYF.

This clone was seen at least ten times. This sequence joins TRBV6-1 and TRBJ1-4; D is possibly TRBD1 (6 bases). The CDR3 is 13 amino acids. V lost 5 bases and J 5 bases, leaving 9 bases between the germline ends. CDR1 is MNHNS and CDR2 is SASEGT in the germline V gene. The DNA for the CDR3 is TGTGCCAGCAGTCAACAGGGCAATGAAAAACTGTTTTTT. Its translation: CASSQQGNEKLFF.

The sample holds many counts of this clone. This chain uses TRBV18 with TRBJ1-4; D perhaps matches TRBD1 (5 bases). Germline V gene lookup returns CDR1 KGHSH and CDR2 LQKENI. The CDR3 length is 18 residues. V lost 3 bases and J lost 10, with 27 bases in between. CDR3 DNA: TGTGCCAGCTCACCCCCCGTATTCGACAGTCCGCCTTTGGGAAAACTGTTTTTT. This encodes CASSPPVFDSPPLGKLFF.

This clone showed up many times. The rearrangement links TRBV19 to TRBJ1-4; D possibly corresponds to TRBD1 (5 bases). V gave up 6 bases and J gave up 0 bases, with 11 bases separating them. CDR1 and CDR2 from the germline V gene are LNHDA and SQIVND (reference sequence). The CDR3 totals 15 residues. The chain's CDR3 is CASRKTASTNEKLFF. CDR3 in DNA: TGTGCCAGTAGGAAGACAGCTTCAACTAATGAAAAACTGTTTTTT. The whole variable domain, filled in from reference TRBV19 and TRBJ1-4, reads DGGITQSPKYLFRKEGQNVTLSCEQNLNHDAMYWYRQDPGQGLRLIYYSQIVNDFQKGDIAEGYSVSREKKESFPLTVTSAQKNPTAFYLCASRKTASTNEKLFFGSGTQLSVL.

This clone was detected ten times or more. The chain has TRBV10-3 and TRBJ1-4; D gene uncertain. V shed 6 bases and J shed 8 bases, with 10 bases lying between them. The CDR3 is 12 amino acids. Germline V gives CDR1 ENHRY, CDR2 SYGVKD. CDR3 sequence: CAISPGDEKLFF. The CDR3 coding sequence is TGTGCCATCAGCCCAGGCGACGAAAAACTGTTTTTT.

In nucleotides, the CDR3 is TGTGCCAGCAGCTTGGGACTAGCGGGAGGGCACAATGAGCAGTTCTTC. Translating it yields CASSLGLAGGHNEQFF. V usage is TRBV5-5 and J usage is TRBJ2-1; 14 nucleotides match TRBD2. The CDR3 has 16 amino acids. V was clipped by 0 bases and J by 5 bases; unmatched bases: 1. Germline CDR1 is SGHKS and CDR2 is YYEKEE (reference sequence).

This clone was seen ten or more times. The CDR3: CASRPVFRGSEKLFF. CDR3 nucleotide sequence: TGCGCCAGCAGGCCCGTATTCAGGGGATCCGAAAAACTGTTTTTT. The chain employs TRBV4-1 and TRBJ1-4; a possible D gene is TRBD1 (6 bases). Germline V CDR1 and CDR2: MGHRA, YSYEKL. CDR3 length: 15 residues. The V end was cut by 6 bases, the J end by 8 bases, with 19 bases between.

This chain connects TRBV18 to TRBJ2-1; a possible D gene is TRBD2 (5 bases). V shed 3 bases and J shed 6 bases, with 15 bases lying between them. This CDR3 has 15 residues. Germline-derived CDR1 and CDR2 are KGHSH and LQKENI. The DNA for the CDR3 is TGTGCCAGCTCACCCCCCTTGGACGGGGTCAATGAGCAGTTCTTC. This sequence encodes CASSPPLDGVNEQFF. The full variable domain, its missing parts supplied by reference TRBV18 and TRBJ2-1, is NAGVMQNPRHLVRRRGQEARLRCSPMKGHSHVYWYRQLPEEGLKFMVYLQKENIIDESGMPKERFSAEFPKEGPSILRIQQVVRGDSAAYFCASSPPLDGVNEQFFGPGTRLTVL.

This clone was detected many times. The chain recombines TRBV5-1 with TRBJ1-1; D unresolved. The CDR3 is 11 amino acids. Germline CDR1 reads SGHRS; CDR2 reads YFSETQ. V lost 2 bases, J lost 8 bases, and 7 bases lay in between. CDR3 in DNA: TGCGCCAGCAGCTTTGGAGTGGAAGCTTTCTTT. Translation: CASSFGVEAFF.

This clone appeared many times. V is TRBV9 and J is TRBJ2-3; 8 bases line up with TRBD2. The V segment lost 2 bases and the J segment 3 bases; nucleotides outside the gene matches: 17. CDR1 and CDR2 (germline): SGDLS, YYNGEE. This CDR3 spans 19 amino acids. DNA for the CDR3: TGTGCCAGCAGCGTGGGACTAGTGACAAGGACTGGTAGGACAGATACGCAGTATTTT. It encodes CASSVGLVTRTGRTDTQYF.

This clone was recorded at least ten times. This chain connects TRBV19 to TRBJ1-3; D remains unclear. From germline, CDR1 is LNHDA and CDR2 SQIVND (reference sequence). V gave up 4 bases and J gave up 1 base, with 8 bases separating them. The CDR3 is made up of 14 amino acids. CDR3: CASSTHSSGNTIYF. In nucleotides, the CDR3 is TGTGCCAGTAGTACCCACTCTTCTGGAAACACCATATATTTT.

This clone was seen ten or more times. The rearrangement joins TRBV19 to TRBJ1-5, with D unresolved. With 1 base removed from V and 4 bases from J, the gap between germline ends came to 5 bases. The CDR3 runs 13 residues. Germline-derived CDR1 and CDR2 are LNHDA and SQIVND (reference sequence). In DNA form, the CDR3 reads TGTGCCAGTAGTATAGTAATTAATCAGCCCCAGCATTTT. Residues: CASSIVINQPQHF.

This clone was observed many times. A junction end diverges from the germline sequence, so it may reflect a read error. This chain joins TRBV11-3 and TRBJ2-1, with 7 bases aligning to TRBD1. Germline CDR1 SGHNT, CDR2 YENEEA. The CDR3 has 15 amino acids. CDR3 DNA: TGTGCCAGCAGCCTAGAGGGACAGTTATACAATGAGCAGTTCTTC. It encodes CASSLEGQLYNEQFF.

The chain has TRBV13 and TRBJ2-1; 10 nucleotides agree with TRBD2. V shed 3 bases and J 7 bases; nucleotides not matched to a gene: 6. There are 15 residues in the CDR3. CDR1 and CDR2 from the germline V gene are PRHDT and FYEKMQ (reference sequence). Here the CDR3 DNA reads TGTGCCAGCAGCTTTCCTAGCGGGAGTTTTAATGAGCAGTTCTTC. Protein product: CASSFPSGSFNEQFF.

At least ten counts were recorded for this clone. V gene TRBV11-3 combines with J gene TRBJ2-5; 14 positions agree with TRBD2. The germline CDR1 and CDR2 sequences are SGHNT and YENEEA. The V and J ends lost 9 bases and 4 bases, in that order; junction bases with no gene match: 10. There are 16 residues in the CDR3. The CDR3 DNA sequence: TGTGCCAGTCAGCTGGGACTAGCGGGAGAAAGAGAGACCCAGTACTTC. It encodes CASQLGLAGERETQYF.

This clone was seen ten or more times. The rearrangement uses TRBV19 and TRBJ1-6; D possibly corresponds to TRBD1 (6 bases). Germline CDR1 LNHDA, CDR2 SQIVND (reference sequence). The CDR3 length is 15 residues. Between the trimmed V and J ends, which lost 4 bases and 7 bases, there was a span of 14 bases. For the CDR3, the DNA is TGTGCCAGTAGTACCTCACAGGGTACGAATTCACCCCTCCACTTT. Protein: CASSTSQGTNSPLHF.

This clone came up many times. CDR3 protein: CSVALAGVGTDTQYF. The CDR3 DNA follows: TGCAGCGTTGCTCTAGCGGGAGTTGGAACAGATACGCAGTATTTT. The rearrangement links TRBV29-1 to TRBJ2-3; 10 bases match TRBD2. V shed 4 bases, J shed 3 bases, and the junction held 7 bases outside the gene matches. CDR1 and CDR2 (germline): SQVTM, ANQGSEA. The CDR3 is 15 residues long.

At least ten counts were recorded for this clone. This chain connects TRBV30 to TRBJ1-1, with D unclear. CDR1 GTSNPN and CDR2 SVGIG come from the germline V gene (reference sequence). Trimming left V 0 bases short and J 3 bases short, with 17 bases between. The CDR3 totals 16 residues. CDR3 sequence reads: CAWSVGASRWDTEAFF. CDR3 nucleotide sequence: TGTGCCTGGAGTGTAGGAGCCTCGCGCTGGGACACTGAAGCTTTCTTT.

The chain has TRBV27 and TRBJ1-5, with a possible D match to TRBD1 (6 bases). V was shortened by 3 bases and J by 3 bases, with 9 bases between the two germline ends. Germline assignment: CDR1 MNHEY and CDR2 SMNVEV (reference sequence). The CDR3 totals 14 residues. The DNA of the CDR3 is TGTGCCAGCAGTTTTAGGGGGAACAATCAGCCCCAGCATTTT. This translates into CASSFRGNNQPQHF.

This clone was observed at least ten times. The chain combines TRBV7-6 with TRBJ2-3; the D is unclear. V lost 5 bases and J 4 bases, leaving 19 bases between the germline ends. This CDR3 contains 16 residues. Germline V lookup: CDR1 SGHVS, CDR2 FNYEAQ. CDR3 residues: CASSPSLDLRADTQYF. DNA for the CDR3: TGTGCCAGCAGCCCCTCGCTAGATCTTCGCGCAGATACGCAGTATTTT.

This clone appeared many times. The chain combines TRBV9 with TRBJ2-3; D not resolved. V was pared by 4 bases and J by 6 bases, with 9 bases between. Germline CDR1 reads SGDLS; CDR2 reads YYNGEE. This CDR3 spans 12 amino acids. The chain's CDR3 is CASSSRADTQYF. The CDR3 nucleotides read TGTGCCAGCAGCTCTAGAGCGGATACGCAGTATTTT.

This clone was observed at least ten times. The genes are TRBV2 and TRBJ2-6; 10 bases align to TRBD1. The ends lost 6 bases at V and 5 bases at J; junction bases unmatched: 13. Germline V gene sequence: CDR1 SNHLY, CDR2 FYNNEI. The CDR3 contains 18 residues. CDR3 loop: CASSGPGTGARRANVLTF. CDR3 coding DNA: TGTGCCAGCAGCGGTCCCGGGACAGGGGCTCGTAGGGCCAACGTCCTGACTTTC.

This clone was observed many times. CDR3 loop: CASSQDYGRGSTDTQYF. For the CDR3, the DNA is TGCGCCAGCAGCCAAGATTATGGCAGGGGTAGCACAGATACGCAGTATTTT. The chain combines TRBV4-3 with TRBJ2-3, with D maybe TRBD1 (6 bases). This CDR3 is built from 17 residues. The germline V gene has CDR1 LGHNA and CDR2 YSLEER. V was pared by 0 bases and J by 0 bases, with 13 bases between.

The table lists this clone with many counts. The J gene is TRBJ2-3, the V gene TRBV5-1; 7 nucleotides align to TRBD1. V was pared by 4 bases and J by 2 bases, with 4 bases of the junction left unmatched. The CDR3 length is 14 residues. Germline CDR1 SGHRS, CDR2 YFSETQ. The chain's CDR3 is CASSKDRTTDTQYF. The CDR3 region has the DNA TGCGCCAGCAGCAAGGACAGGACCACAGATACGCAGTATTTT. The whole variable domain, filled in from reference TRBV5-1 and TRBJ2-3, reads KAGVTQTPRYLIKTRGQQVTLSCSPISGHRSVSWYQQTPGQGLQFLFEYFSETQRNKGNFPGRFSGRQFSNSRSEMNVSTLELGDSALYLCASSKDRTTDTQYFGPGTRLTVL.

The table lists this clone with many counts. V and J are TRBV19 and TRBJ2-3; a possible D gene is TRBD1 (6 bases). The V gene lost 9 bases and the J gene lost 0 bases, with 13 bases spanning the gap. The CDR3 is 14 amino acids. Per the germline V gene, CDR1 is LNHDA and CDR2 is SQIVND (reference sequence). CDR3 region: CASEDRASTDTQYF. DNA of the CDR3: TGTGCCAGCGAGGACAGAGCTAGCACAGATACGCAGTATTTT.

This clone was found many times. The chain joins TRBV13 to TRBJ2-1; possibly TRBD2 for D (5 bases). The germline V gene encodes CDR1 PRHDT and CDR2 FYEKMQ (reference sequence). Trimming took off 2 bases at V and 6 bases at J, with 11 bases between the two ends. The CDR3 has 14 residues. CDR3: CASSLTGNPNEQFF. CDR3 nucleotide sequence: TGTGCCAGCAGCTTAACCGGGAACCCCAATGAGCAGTTCTTC.

The gene calls are TRBV7-2 and TRBJ2-3; D is undetermined. Trimming pared 1 base from V and 2 bases from J, leaving 10 bases between. Germline CDR1 is SGHTA and CDR2 is FQGNSA. CDR3 length: 15 residues. The CDR3 DNA sequence: TGTGCCAGCAGCTTAGAAAGCTATCTCACAGATACGCAGTATTTT. It specifies CASSLESYLTDTQYF.

This clone was counted ten times or more. The gene calls are TRBV27 and TRBJ2-7; possibly TRBD1 for D (5 bases). Germline V CDR1 and CDR2: MNHEY, SMNVEV (reference sequence). V lost 8 bases, J lost 2 bases, and 16 bases lay in between. The CDR3 spans 14 residues. This CDR3 reads CASSWAGPTYEQYF. CDR3 sequence (DNA): TGTGCCAGCTCTTGGGCAGGGCCAACCTACGAGCAGTACTTC.